The source of this T cell receptor beta chain is a study of cytomegalovirus exposure and HLA in healthy donors. With 60 Vbeta and 13 Jbeta primers, the PCR was carried out. TCRdb's copy holds only in-frame clones and misses some; the assay was immunoSEQ multiplex PCR. The sample yields 100,000 to 150,000 clones, 76% seen once. Germline trimming cut 4 bases from V and 1 base from J; bases unmatched to any gene: 4. The CDR3 runs 16 residues. In germline, CDR1 is LGHNA, CDR2 YNFKEQ. As concerns this clone: Its antigen is undetermined.

Whole-study findings and limits: TRBV6-2, TRBV6-3 and some other V segments were excluded as indistinguishable. In vitro confirmation showed three CMV-associated chains to be CMV antigen specific.

The sequenced sample was PBMCs. This TCR derives from a female donor in good health and CMV-seropositive. The gene calls are TRBV4-2 and TRBJ1-1, with 12 bases that match TRBD1. The CDR3 sequence: CASSLGQGAQNTEAFF. CDR3 sequence (DNA): TGTGCCAGCAGCCTGGGACAGGGGGCGCAGAACACTGAAGCTTTCTTT.